This TCR beta chain was identified during a study of T-cell reconstitution after alpha-beta-depleted transplantation in children. Using unique molecular identifiers, the investigators prepared the TCRbeta library. Via MiXCR, TCRdb re-called the PCR reads, giving one row per CDR3 protein. The sample holds 98,000 or so distinct CDR3 sequences, around a quarter seen once. The germline V and J ends were trimmed by 8 bases and 4 bases, with 20 bases remaining between them. The CDR3 consists of 15 residues. This chain connects TRBV12-3 or TRBV12-4 to TRBJ1-1; tentatively, D is TRBD1 (5 bases). The material was PBMCs, obtained before TCRalphabeta/CD19-depleted stem cell transplant. The receptor's source is a boy younger than 10 with acute lymphoblastic leukemia, due to receive a stem cell transplant. The CDR3 nucleotides read TGTGCCAGCGGATCGTGGGGAGCGGGGGGCACTGAAGCTTTCTTT. The encoded protein is CASGSWGAGGTEAFF.